This TCR beta chain appears in the sequencing data of a study of human T cells and chemical hapten exposure. This sample's time point: patch test 2, 6 weeks after DPC sensitization. As to treatment: therapeutic diphenylcyclopropenone sensitization with weekly scalp DPC. Whole blood that had not been fractionated was the source of extracted total RNA. CDR1 is DFQATT and CDR2 is SNEGSKA in the germline V gene (reference sequence). The V end was cut by 0 bases, the J end by 8 bases, with 19 bases between. There are 16 residues in the CDR3. Ten or more counts support this clonotype. TCRdb re-derived calls from the RACE reads in MiXCR, one entry per CDR3 protein. The sample consists of tens of thousands of distinct CDR3 sequences, approximately 9.5% of them appearing once.

The chain uses TRBV20-1 and TRBJ2-2; D is possibly TRBD1 (5 bases). The clonotype was recovered from a woman aged 25 to 39 with alopecia areata. Some clones in this sample may be carry-over from other donors' samples. Sequences were derived from whole blood, sampled in connection with sensitization to the hapten diphenylcyclopropenone (DPC). CDR3 nucleotides: TGCAGTGCTAGAGATGGTTCAGGGATTATAGGAGGGGAGCTGTTTTTT. It is translated as CSARDGSGIIGGELFF.